This TCR beta chain was profiled in a study of T-cell reconstitution after alpha-beta-depleted transplantation in children (TCRdb year 2016). Regarding the research as a whole: Using TCR repertoire profiling, the study followed T-cell immune reconstitution in a quantitative way in children after TCRalphabeta/CD19-depleted allogeneic hematopoietic cell transplantation.

Libraries were built with PCR. The run used an Illumina HiSeq 2500. To normalize quantification of the TCRbeta repertoire, the TCR libraries were built with molecular barcoding that relied on unique molecular identifiers. TCRdb passed the public sequencing reads through fastp at Q25 and MiXCR, retaining productive beta sequences. Under each unique CDR3 protein, matching rows form one entry showing the most common genes and DNA. This sample lists some 600,000 distinct CDR3 sequences; 13% were detected once. Around 2% of the sample is in the top ten clones. This specimen's treatment or condition label, per the study, means: allogeneic hematopoietic cell transplantation with graft depleted of TCRalphabeta T cells and CD19 B cells. The transplant recipients were children given TCRalphabeta/CD19-depleted allogeneic hematopoietic cell grafts. With respect to this clonotype: Its target antigen remains unknown. No quality values exist for individual bases; no much larger clone is one base distant.

On the study overall, not on this receptor specifically: Hyperexpanded clone frequencies declined over subsequent months; after one year, T-cell counts and TCRbeta diversity were mostly attributed to newly produced T cells. In some patients, the high TCRbeta diversity seen at day 60 was put down to recipient T cells and intrathymic progenitors that had survived conditioning. The apparently early alphabetaT-cell count recovery about two months after transplant was reportedly dependent on only several hundred rapidly expanded clones derived from non-depleted graft cells.

According to the germline V gene (reference sequence), CDR1 reads MNHEY and CDR2 reads SMNVEV. The germline V and J ends show losses of 7 bases and 8 bases respectively, and no gene match explains 10 bases of the junction. The cysteine opens and the phenylalanine closes a CDR3 of 13 amino acids. Kept here is only the CDR3 DNA, which spans 39 bases and is read in frame from base 1. This clonotype originated in a male patient younger than 18 who had a stem cell transplant for acute myeloid leukemia, so the T cells may come from the graft donor. This sample comprised PBMCs, mostly from graft donor cells, obtained 360 days after TCRalphabeta/CD19-depleted stem cell transplant. The chain was built from TRBV27 and TRBJ1-2; 7 bases in the junction line up with TRBD1. The nucleotide sequence reads TGTGCCAGCAAATTAAAGGGGGCGCAAGGCTACACCTTC. It translates as CASKLKGAQGYTF.